One T cell receptor beta chain is described in this entry. What it binds is not known. This sample was included in a study of T cell responses to AZD1222 COVID-19 vaccine. Study at large: Some second doses came at about 4 weeks and others at about 12 weeks; these were pooled.

The CDR3 covers 14 residues. Germline V gene sequence: CDR1 KGHSH, CDR2 LQKENI. V was trimmed by 4 bases and J by 1 base, leaving 10 bases between them. Profiling relied on immunoSEQ multiplex PCR, and the TCRdb table lists in-frame clones only, not all of them. This sample carries about 110,000 clones, about 89% of them seen once, and the ten largest clones take about 7%. Study-level findings and limits: Unmutated regions of variants are reportedly targeted by nearly half of spike-specific TCRs. In a largely white British group with more females than males, clonal diversity was possibly underestimated.

This TCR derives from an adult in good health. V gene TRBV18 combines with J gene TRBJ1-1, with TRBD1 as a possible D gene (6 bases). This sample comprised peripheral blood, obtained on day 0 of AZD1222 vaccination. CDR3 amino acids: CASSQETGNTEAFF. The CDR3 nucleotides read TGTGCCAGCTCACAAGAGACAGGGAACACTGAAGCTTTCTTT.